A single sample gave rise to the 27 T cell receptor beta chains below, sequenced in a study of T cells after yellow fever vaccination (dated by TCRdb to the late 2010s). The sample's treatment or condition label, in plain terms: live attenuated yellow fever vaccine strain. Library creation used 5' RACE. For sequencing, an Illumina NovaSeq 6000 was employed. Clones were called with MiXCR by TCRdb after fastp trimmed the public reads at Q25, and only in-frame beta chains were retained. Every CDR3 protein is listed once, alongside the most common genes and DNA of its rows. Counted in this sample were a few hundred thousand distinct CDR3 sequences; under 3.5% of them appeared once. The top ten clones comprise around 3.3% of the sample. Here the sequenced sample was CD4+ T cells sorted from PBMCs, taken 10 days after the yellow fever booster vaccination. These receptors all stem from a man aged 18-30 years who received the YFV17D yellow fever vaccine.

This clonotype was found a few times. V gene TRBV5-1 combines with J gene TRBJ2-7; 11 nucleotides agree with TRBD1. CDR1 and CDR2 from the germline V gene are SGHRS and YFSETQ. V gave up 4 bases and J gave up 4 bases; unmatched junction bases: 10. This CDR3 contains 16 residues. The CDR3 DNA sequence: TGCGCCAGCAGCCCAATGACCGGGACAGGGGGGTACGAGCAGTACTTC. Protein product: CASSPMTGTGGYEQYF.

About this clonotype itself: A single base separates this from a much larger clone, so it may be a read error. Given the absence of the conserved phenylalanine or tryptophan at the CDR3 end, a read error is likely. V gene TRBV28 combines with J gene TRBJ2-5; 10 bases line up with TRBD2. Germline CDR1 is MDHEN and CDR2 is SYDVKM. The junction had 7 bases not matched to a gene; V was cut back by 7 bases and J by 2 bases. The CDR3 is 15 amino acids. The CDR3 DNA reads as TGTGCCAGCACCCCTAGCGGGGGTTTGCAAGAGACCCAGTACTCC. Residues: CASTPSGGLQETQYS.

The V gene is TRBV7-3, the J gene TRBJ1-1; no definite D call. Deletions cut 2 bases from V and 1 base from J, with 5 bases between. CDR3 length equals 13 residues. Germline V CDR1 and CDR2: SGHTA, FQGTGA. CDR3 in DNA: TGTGCCAGCAGCTTAGTTCCGAACACTGAAGCTTTCTTT. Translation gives CASSLVPNTEAFF.

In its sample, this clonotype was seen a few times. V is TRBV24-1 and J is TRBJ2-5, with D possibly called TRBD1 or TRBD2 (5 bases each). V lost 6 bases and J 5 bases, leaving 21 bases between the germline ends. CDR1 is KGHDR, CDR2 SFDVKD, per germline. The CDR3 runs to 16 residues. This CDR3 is CATSSTGTFHGETQYF. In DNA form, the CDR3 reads TGTGCCACCAGTTCCACCGGGACCTTCCACGGGGAGACCCAGTACTTC.

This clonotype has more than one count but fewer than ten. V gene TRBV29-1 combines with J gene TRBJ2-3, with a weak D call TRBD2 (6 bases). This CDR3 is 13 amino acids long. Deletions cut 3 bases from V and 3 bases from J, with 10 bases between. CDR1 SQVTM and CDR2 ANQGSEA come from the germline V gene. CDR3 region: CSVEEGQTDTQYF. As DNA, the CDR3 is TGCAGCGTTGAGGAGGGTCAGACAGATACGCAGTATTTT.

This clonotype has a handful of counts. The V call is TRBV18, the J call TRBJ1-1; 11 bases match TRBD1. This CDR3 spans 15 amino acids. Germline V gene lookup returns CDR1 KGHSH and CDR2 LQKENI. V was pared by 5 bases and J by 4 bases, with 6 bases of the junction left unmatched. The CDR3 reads CASSGPDRGLTEAFF. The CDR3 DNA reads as TGTGCCAGCTCAGGACCGGACAGGGGGCTCACTGAAGCTTTCTTT.

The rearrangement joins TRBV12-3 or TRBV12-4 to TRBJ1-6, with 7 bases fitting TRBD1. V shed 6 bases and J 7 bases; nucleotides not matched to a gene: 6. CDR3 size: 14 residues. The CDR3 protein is CASRMPGQNSPLHF. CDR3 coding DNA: TGTGCCAGCAGGATGCCGGGACAGAATTCACCCCTCCACTTT.

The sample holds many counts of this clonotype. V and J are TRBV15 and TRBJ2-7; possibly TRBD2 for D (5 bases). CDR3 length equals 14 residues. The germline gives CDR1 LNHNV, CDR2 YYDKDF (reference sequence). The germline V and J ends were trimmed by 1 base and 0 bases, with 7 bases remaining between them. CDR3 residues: CATSRAGSSYEQYF. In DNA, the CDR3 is TGTGCCACCAGCAGAGCGGGGAGCTCCTACGAGCAGTACTTC.

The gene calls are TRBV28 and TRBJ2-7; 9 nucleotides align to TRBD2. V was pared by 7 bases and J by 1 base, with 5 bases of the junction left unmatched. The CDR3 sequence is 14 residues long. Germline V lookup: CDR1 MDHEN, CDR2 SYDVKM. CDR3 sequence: CASISSGGSYEQYF. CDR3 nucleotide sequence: TGTGCCAGCATCAGTAGCGGGGGTTCCTACGAGCAGTACTTC.

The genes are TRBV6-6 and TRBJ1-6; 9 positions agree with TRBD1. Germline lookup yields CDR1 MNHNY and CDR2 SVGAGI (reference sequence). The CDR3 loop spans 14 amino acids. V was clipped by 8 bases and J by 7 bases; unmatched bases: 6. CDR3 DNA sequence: TGTGCCAGCGGGGACAGGGTGGACAATTCACCCCTCCACTTT. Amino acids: CASGDRVDNSPLHF.

The DNA of the CDR3 is TGTGCCAGCACTGATTCGCGGGGTGGTTATGGCTACACCTTC. Protein sequence: CASTDSRGGYGYTF. The chain employs TRBV25-1 and TRBJ1-2; D call uncertain. The V end was cut by 7 bases, the J end by 5 bases, with 17 bases between. There are 14 residues in the CDR3. The germline gives CDR1 MGHDK, CDR2 SYGVNS.

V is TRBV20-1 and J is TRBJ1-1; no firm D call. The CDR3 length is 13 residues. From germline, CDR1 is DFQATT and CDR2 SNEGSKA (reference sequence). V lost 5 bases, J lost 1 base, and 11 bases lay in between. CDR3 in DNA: TGCAGTGCTCCTTTTATGGGGAACACTGAAGCTTTCTTT. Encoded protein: CSAPFMGNTEAFF.

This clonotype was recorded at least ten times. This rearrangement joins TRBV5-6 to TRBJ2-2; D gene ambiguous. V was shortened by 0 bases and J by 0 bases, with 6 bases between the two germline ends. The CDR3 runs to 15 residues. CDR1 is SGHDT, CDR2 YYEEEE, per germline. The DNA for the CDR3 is TGTGCCAGCAGCTTGGTAACGTCGAACACCGGGGAGCTGTTTTTT. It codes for CASSLVTSNTGELFF.

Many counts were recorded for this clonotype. CDR3 DNA sequence: TGTGCCAGCAGCTCCTTTCAGGAGCAGTTCTTC. It yields the protein CASSSFQEQFF. This sequence joins TRBV7-2 and TRBJ2-1; D gene uncertain. CDR3 length: 11 residues. The V and J ends lost 4 bases and 10 bases respectively, with 8 bases between them. CDR1 and CDR2 from the germline V gene are SGHTA and FQGNSA.

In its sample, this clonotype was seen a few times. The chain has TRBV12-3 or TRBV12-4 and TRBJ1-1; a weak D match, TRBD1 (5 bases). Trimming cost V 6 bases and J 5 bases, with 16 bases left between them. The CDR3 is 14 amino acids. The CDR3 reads CASRIDRLGTEAFF. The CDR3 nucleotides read TGTGCCAGCAGAATAGACAGACTGGGGACTGAAGCTTTCTTT.

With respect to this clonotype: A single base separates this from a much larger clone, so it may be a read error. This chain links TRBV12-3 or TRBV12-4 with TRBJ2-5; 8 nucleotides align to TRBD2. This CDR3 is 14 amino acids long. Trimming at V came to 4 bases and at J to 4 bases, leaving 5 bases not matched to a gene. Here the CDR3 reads CASSWRGVRETQYF. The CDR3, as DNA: TGTGCCAGCAGTTGGCGGGGGGTCCGAGAGACCCAGTACTTC.

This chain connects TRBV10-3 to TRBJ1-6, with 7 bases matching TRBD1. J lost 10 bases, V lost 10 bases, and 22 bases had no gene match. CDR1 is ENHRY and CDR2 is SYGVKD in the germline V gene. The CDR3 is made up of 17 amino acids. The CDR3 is CATGSYSVRDRQSPLHF. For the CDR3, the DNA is TGTGCCACCGGTTCCTATTCCGTCCGGGACAGACAATCACCCCTCCACTTT.

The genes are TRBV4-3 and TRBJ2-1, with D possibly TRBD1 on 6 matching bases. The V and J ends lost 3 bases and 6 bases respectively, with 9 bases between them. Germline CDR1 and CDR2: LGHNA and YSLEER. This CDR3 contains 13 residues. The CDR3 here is CASSQRGSNEQFF. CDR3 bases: TGCGCCAGCAGCCAGAGGGGGTCCAATGAGCAGTTCTTC.

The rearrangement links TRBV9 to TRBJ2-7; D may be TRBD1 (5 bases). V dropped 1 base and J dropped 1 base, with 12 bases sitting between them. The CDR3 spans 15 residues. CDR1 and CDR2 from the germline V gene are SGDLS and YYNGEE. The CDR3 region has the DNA TGTGCCAGCAGCGTAAATCCAGGGCCTTCCTACGAGCAGTACTTC. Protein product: CASSVNPGPSYEQYF.

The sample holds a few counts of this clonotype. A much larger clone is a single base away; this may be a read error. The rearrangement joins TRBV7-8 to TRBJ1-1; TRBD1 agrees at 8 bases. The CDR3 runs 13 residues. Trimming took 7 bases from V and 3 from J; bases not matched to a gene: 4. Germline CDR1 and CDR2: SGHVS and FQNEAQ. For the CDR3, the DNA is TGTGCCAGCACCTTGACAGGGGACACTGAAGCTTTCTTT. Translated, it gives CASTLTGDTEAFF.

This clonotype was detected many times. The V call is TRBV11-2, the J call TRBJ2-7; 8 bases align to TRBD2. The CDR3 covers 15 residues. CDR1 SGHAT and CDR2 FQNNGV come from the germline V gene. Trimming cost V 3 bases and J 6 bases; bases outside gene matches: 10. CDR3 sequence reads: CASSLASGSSSEQYF. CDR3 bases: TGTGCCAGCAGCTTGGCTAGCGGGTCCTCTTCCGAGCAGTACTTC.

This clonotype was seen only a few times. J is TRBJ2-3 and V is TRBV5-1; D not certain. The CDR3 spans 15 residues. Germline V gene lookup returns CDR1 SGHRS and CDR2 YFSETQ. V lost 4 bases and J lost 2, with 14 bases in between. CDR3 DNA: TGCGCCAGCAGCATGCCCGGCCAAATCACAGATACGCAGTATTTT. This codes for CASSMPGQITDTQYF.

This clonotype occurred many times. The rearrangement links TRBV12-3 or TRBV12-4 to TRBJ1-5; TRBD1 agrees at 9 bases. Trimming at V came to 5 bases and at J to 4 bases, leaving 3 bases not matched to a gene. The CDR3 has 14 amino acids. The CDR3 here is CASSQGQGNQPQHF. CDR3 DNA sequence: TGTGCCAGCAGTCAAGGACAGGGGAATCAGCCCCAGCATTTT.

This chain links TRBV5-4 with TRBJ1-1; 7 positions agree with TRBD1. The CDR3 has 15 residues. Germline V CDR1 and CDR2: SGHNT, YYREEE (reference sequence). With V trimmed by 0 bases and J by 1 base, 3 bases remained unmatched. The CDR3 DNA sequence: TGTGCCAGCAGCTTGGAGGGGGCTAGGAACACTGAAGCTTTCTTT. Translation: CASSLEGARNTEAFF.

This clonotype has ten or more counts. CDR3 amino acids: CASSYGERSTQYF. In DNA form, the CDR3 reads TGTGCCAGCAGTTACGGGGAGCGGTCTACGCAGTATTTT. The V call is TRBV6-2 or TRBV6-3, the J call TRBJ2-3; perhaps TRBD2 as D (5 bases). This CDR3 region has 13 residues. Between the trimmed V and J ends, which lost 2 bases and 8 bases, there was a span of 11 bases. Germline assignment: CDR1 MNHEY and CDR2 SVGEGT.

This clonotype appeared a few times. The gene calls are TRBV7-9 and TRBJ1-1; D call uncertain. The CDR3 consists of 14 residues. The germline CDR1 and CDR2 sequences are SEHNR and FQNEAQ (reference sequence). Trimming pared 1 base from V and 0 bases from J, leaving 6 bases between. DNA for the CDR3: TGTGCCAGCAGCTTAGGAACTATGAACACTGAAGCTTTCTTT. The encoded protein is CASSLGTMNTEAFF.

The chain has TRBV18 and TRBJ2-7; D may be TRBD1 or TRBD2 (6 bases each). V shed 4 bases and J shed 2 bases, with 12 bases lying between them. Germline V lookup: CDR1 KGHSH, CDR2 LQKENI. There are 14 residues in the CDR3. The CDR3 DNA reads TGTGCCAGCTCACTTCCGGGGGCGGCCTACGAGCAGTACTTC. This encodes CASSLPGAAYEQYF.